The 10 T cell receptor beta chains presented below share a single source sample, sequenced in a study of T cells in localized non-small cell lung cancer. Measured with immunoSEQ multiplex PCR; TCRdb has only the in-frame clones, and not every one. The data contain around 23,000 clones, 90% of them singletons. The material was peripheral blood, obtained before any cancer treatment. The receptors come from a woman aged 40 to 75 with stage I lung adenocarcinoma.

The CDR3 sequence is CASSLMTGYTQYF. CDR3 DNA: TGTGCCAGCAGTTTAATGACGGGTTATACGCAGTATTTT. The chain carries TRBV27 and TRBJ2-3; D remains ambiguous. Germline loops: CDR1 MNHEY, CDR2 SMNVEV (reference sequence). V lost 2 bases, J lost 7 bases, and 10 bases lay in between. The CDR3 length is 13 residues.

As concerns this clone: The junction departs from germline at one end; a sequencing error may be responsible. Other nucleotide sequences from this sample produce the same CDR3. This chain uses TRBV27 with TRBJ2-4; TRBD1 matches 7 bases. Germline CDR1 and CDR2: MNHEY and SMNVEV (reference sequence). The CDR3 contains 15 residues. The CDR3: CASSLRGPAKNIQYF. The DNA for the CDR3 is TGTGCCAGTAGTTTAAGGGGGCCAGCCAAAAACATTCAGTACTTC.

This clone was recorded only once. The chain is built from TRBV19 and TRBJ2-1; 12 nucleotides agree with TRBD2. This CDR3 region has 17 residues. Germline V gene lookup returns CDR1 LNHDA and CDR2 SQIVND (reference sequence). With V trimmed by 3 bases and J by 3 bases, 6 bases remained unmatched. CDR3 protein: CASSIPRLAGVYNEQFF. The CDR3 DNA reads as TGTGCCAGTAGTATCCCTCGACTAGCGGGAGTCTACAATGAGCAGTTCTTC.

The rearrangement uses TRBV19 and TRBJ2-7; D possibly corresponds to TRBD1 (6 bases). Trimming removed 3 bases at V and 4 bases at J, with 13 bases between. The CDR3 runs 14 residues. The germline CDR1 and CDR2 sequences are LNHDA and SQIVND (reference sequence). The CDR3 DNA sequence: TGTGCCAGTAGTATCAGTCACAGGGATTACGAGCAGTACTTC. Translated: CASSISHRDYEQYF.

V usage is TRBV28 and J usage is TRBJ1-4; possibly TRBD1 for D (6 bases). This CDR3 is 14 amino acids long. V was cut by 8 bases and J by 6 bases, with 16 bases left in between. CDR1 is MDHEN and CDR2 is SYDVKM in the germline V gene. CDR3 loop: CASGDGGGYEKLFF. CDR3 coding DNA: TGTGCCAGCGGGGACGGAGGGGGTTATGAAAAACTGTTTTTT.

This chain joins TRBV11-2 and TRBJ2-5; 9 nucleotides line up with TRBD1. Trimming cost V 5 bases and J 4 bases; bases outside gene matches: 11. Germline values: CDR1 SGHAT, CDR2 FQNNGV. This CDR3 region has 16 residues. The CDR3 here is CASSPTGTGSAETQYF. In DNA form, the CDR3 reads TGTGCCAGCAGCCCGACCGGGACAGGGTCTGCAGAGACCCAGTACTTC.

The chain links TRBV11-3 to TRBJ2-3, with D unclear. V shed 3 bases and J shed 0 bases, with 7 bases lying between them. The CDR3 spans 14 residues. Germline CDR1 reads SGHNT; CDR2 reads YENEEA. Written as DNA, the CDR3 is TGTGCCAGCAGCTTTCTCCTTAGCACAGATACGCAGTATTTT. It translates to CASSFLLSTDTQYF.

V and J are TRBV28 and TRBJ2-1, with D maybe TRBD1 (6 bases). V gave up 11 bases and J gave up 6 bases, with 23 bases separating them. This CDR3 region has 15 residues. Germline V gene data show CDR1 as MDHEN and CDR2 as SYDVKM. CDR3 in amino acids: CAARRGPSIPNEQFF. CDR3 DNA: TGTGCCGCCCGCAGGGGCCCTTCAATTCCCAATGAGCAGTTCTTC.

CDR3 loop: CATSVGLAGTDTQYF. Here the CDR3 DNA reads TGTGCCACCAGCGTAGGACTAGCGGGCACAGATACGCAGTATTTT. The chain links TRBV15 to TRBJ2-3; 10 positions match TRBD2. After removal of 5 bases from V and 1 base from J, the junction contained 3 bases not matched to a gene. Germline values: CDR1 LNHNV, CDR2 YYDKDF (reference sequence). The CDR3 is 15 residues long.

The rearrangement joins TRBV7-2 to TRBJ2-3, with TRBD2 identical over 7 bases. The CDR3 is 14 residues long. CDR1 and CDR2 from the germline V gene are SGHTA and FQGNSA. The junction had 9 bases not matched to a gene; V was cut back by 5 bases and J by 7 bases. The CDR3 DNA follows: TGTGCCAGCAGCGCCAACGCGGGAGTCAATACGCAGTATTTT. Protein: CASSANAGVNTQYF.